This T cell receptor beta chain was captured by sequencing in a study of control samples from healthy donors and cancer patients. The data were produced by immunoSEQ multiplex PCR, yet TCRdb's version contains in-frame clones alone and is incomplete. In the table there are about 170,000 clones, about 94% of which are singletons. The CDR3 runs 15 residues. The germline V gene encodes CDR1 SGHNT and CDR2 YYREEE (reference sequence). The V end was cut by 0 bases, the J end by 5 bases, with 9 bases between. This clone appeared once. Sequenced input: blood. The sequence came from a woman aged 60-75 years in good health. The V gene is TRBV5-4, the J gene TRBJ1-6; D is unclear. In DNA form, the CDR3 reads TGTGCCAGCAGCTTGGGCAGAGAGAATAATTCACCCCTCCACTTT. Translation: CASSLGRENNSPLHF.